The rows below give T cell receptor beta chains drawn from one sample of a study of regulatory dendritic cells for organ transplantation. Sequencing used immunoSEQ multiplex PCR; TCRdb keeps in-frame clones, though not all of them. Counted here are 25,000 to 30,000 clones, roughly 79% occurring once; the ten biggest clones make up about 2.4%. Specimen: memory CD4+ T cells from blood. Receptor source: a human donor in good health. Each CDR3 is given with its conserved first and last residue. The D gene is left open where the match is weak. For some rows the clone size is stated as once, few or many, or as a class when expanded; others skip it.

v_gene: TRBV19
abundance: few
j_gene: TRBJ2-3
d_gene: -
CDR3nt: TGTGCCAGTAGTATAGGTCGGGCGGGGGCCTTTACAGATACGCAGTATTTT
CDR3aa: CASSIGRAGAFTDTQYF

v_gene: TRBV2
abundance: once
j_gene: TRBJ1-1
d_gene: -
CDR3nt: TGTGCCAGCGGGACGCTCAACGCCGCTTTCTTT
CDR3aa: CASGTLNAAFF

v_gene: TRBV7-2
abundance: -
j_gene: TRBJ1-2
d_gene: TRBD1
CDR3nt: TGTGCCAGCAGCTATGGGGACAGAGCCTATGGCTACACCTTC
CDR3aa: CASSYGDRAYGYTF

v_gene: TRBV7-8
abundance: -
j_gene: TRBJ2-7
d_gene: -
CDR3nt: TGTGCCAGCAGCTCGGGACCCACGGCCTACGAGCAGTACTTC
CDR3aa: CASSSGPTAYEQYF

v_gene: TRBV29-1
abundance: once
j_gene: TRBJ1-1
d_gene: -
CDR3nt: TGCAGCGTTGAAGGACCCAATGCTTTCTTT
CDR3aa: CSVEGPNAFF

v_gene: TRBV10-2
abundance: few
j_gene: TRBJ2-6
d_gene: -
CDR3nt: TGCGCCAGCAGTACAGACAGCCCCTCTGGGGCCAACGTCCTGACTTTC
CDR3aa: CASSTDSPSGANVLTF

v_gene: TRBV27
abundance: few
j_gene: TRBJ2-1
d_gene: TRBD2
CDR3nt: TGTGCCAGCAGCCCATCCCTAGCGGGAGCACGCTTTGAGCAGTTCTTC
CDR3aa: CASSPSLAGARFEQFF

v_gene: TRBV4-3
abundance: -
j_gene: TRBJ2-1
d_gene: TRBD2
CDR3nt: TGCGCCAGCAGCCAAAAAAGACTAGCCCACTGTTGCAATGAGCAGTTCTTC
CDR3aa: CASSQKRLAHCCNEQFF

v_gene: TRBV7-8
abundance: -
j_gene: TRBJ1-1
d_gene: -
CDR3nt: TGTGCCAGCAGCTACAGAAAACCGAACACTGAAGCTTTCTTT
CDR3aa: CASSYRKPNTEAFF

v_gene: TRBV4-3
abundance: few
j_gene: TRBJ1-1
d_gene: -
CDR3nt: TGCGCCAGCAGCCAAGGGGGGGGGACACAGCCTGTCGGGATAAACTTT
CDR3aa: CASSQGGGTQPVGINF

v_gene: TRBV5-1
abundance: -
j_gene: TRBJ2-3
d_gene: -
CDR3nt: TGCGCCAGCAGCCAAGGGGACTCAACAAGCACAGATACGCAGTATTTT
CDR3aa: CASSQGDSTSTDTQYF

v_gene: TRBV6-1
abundance: few
j_gene: TRBJ1-2
d_gene: -
CDR3nt: TGTGCCAGCAGTGAGGCAGCGAGGTTCTATGGCTACACCTTC
CDR3aa: CASSEAARFYGYTF

v_gene: TRBV5-5
abundance: -
j_gene: TRBJ2-2
d_gene: TRBD2
CDR3nt: TGTGCCAGCAGCCCAAGGGAGGGAAGTGGGACCGGGGAGCTGTTTTTT
CDR3aa: CASSPREGSGTGELFF

v_gene: TRBV4-2
abundance: -
j_gene: TRBJ2-2
d_gene: -
CDR3nt: TGTGCCAGCAGCCAAGGTAGACAGGCGAACACCGGGGAGCTGTTTTTT
CDR3aa: CASSQGRQANTGELFF

v_gene: TRBV4-1
abundance: few
j_gene: TRBJ2-5
d_gene: TRBD2
CDR3nt: TGCGCCAGCAGCCAAGTAGGACTAGCGTACGAGACCCAGTACTTC
CDR3aa: CASSQVGLAYETQYF

v_gene: TRBV4-1
abundance: -
j_gene: TRBJ2-7
d_gene: TRBD2
CDR3nt: TGCGCCAGCAGCCACTATAAGACTAGCGGGAGGAGGGCCTACGAGCAGTACTTC
CDR3aa: CASSHYKTSGRRAYEQYF

v_gene: TRBV9
abundance: -
j_gene: TRBJ2-5
d_gene: -
CDR3nt: TGTGCCAGCAGCGTAACCCAGACAGGCCAAGAGACCCAGTACTTC
CDR3aa: CASSVTQTGQETQYF

v_gene: TRBV5-5
abundance: -
j_gene: TRBJ2-1
d_gene: -
CDR3nt: TGTGCCAGCAGCCGATCACTTGGCGAGTACAATGAGCAGTTCTTC
CDR3aa: CASSRSLGEYNEQFF

v_gene: TRBV7-2
abundance: once
j_gene: TRBJ2-3
d_gene: TRBD2
CDR3nt: TGTGCCAGCCGACCGGGACTAGTTACAGATACGCAGTATTTT
CDR3aa: CASRPGLVTDTQYF

v_gene: TRBV27
abundance: -
j_gene: TRBJ2-7
d_gene: TRBD1
CDR3nt: TGTGCCAGCAGCCCCTGGGGACAGTCCTACGAGCAGTACTTC
CDR3aa: CASSPWGQSYEQYF

v_gene: TRBV15
abundance: few
j_gene: TRBJ2-3
d_gene: TRBD2
CDR3nt: TGTGCCACCAGCAGACTAGCGGGGACCAAAGCTAGCACAGATACGCAGTATTTT
CDR3aa: CATSRLAGTKASTDTQYF

v_gene: TRBV5-5
abundance: once
j_gene: TRBJ2-7
d_gene: -
CDR3nt: TGTGCCAGCAGCTTAATTTGGTCAAATGTAGGCGAGCAGTACTTC
CDR3aa: CASSLIWSNVGEQYF

v_gene: TRBV28
abundance: once
j_gene: TRBJ1-3
d_gene: -
CDR3nt: TGTGCCAGCAGTTTACAGGGCATAGGTGGAAACACCATATATTTT
CDR3aa: CASSLQGIGGNTIYF

v_gene: TRBV14
abundance: -
j_gene: TRBJ1-4
d_gene: -
CDR3nt: TGTGCCAGCAGCCAAGTAGGGAGCGAAAAACTGTTTTTT
CDR3aa: CASSQVGSEKLFF

v_gene: TRBV7-8
abundance: few
j_gene: TRBJ1-5
d_gene: -
CDR3nt: TGTGCCAGCACCTTTGGGTCTCTACAGCCCCAGCATTTT
CDR3aa: CASTFGSLQPQHF

v_gene: TRBV6-1
abundance: -
j_gene: TRBJ1-2
d_gene: TRBD1
CDR3nt: TGTGCCAGCAGTGTTGGACAGGACATTTCATATGGCTACACCTTC
CDR3aa: CASSVGQDISYGYTF

v_gene: TRBV7-2
abundance: -
j_gene: TRBJ2-7
d_gene: -
CDR3nt: TGTGCCAGCAGCTGGACTAGGGGGGAGCAGTACTTC
CDR3aa: CASSWTRGEQYF

v_gene: TRBV7-6
abundance: -
j_gene: TRBJ1-1
d_gene: -
CDR3nt: TGTGCCAGCAGCTTAGTTGACAGGTGGGAGAGCACTGAAGCTTTCTTT
CDR3aa: CASSLVDRWESTEAFF

v_gene: TRBV4-3
abundance: -
j_gene: TRBJ2-7
d_gene: -
CDR3nt: TGCGCCAGCAGCCAAGACTTCAGGGGGGGGTACGAGCAGTACTTC
CDR3aa: CASSQDFRGGYEQYF

v_gene: TRBV9
abundance: -
j_gene: TRBJ1-2
d_gene: -
CDR3nt: TGTGCCAGCAGCGTAGCCAGGGCCTATGGCTACACCTTC
CDR3aa: CASSVARAYGYTF

v_gene: TRBV7-3
abundance: -
j_gene: TRBJ2-1
d_gene: TRBD2
CDR3nt: TGTGCCAGCAGCCTGTCGGCGGGGGTATACAATGAGCAGTTCTTC
CDR3aa: CASSLSAGVYNEQFF

v_gene: TRBV7-2
abundance: once
j_gene: TRBJ1-5
d_gene: -
CDR3nt: TGTGCCAGCAGCTTCAGCAATCAGCCCCAGCATTTT
CDR3aa: CASSFSNQPQHF

v_gene: TRBV29-1
abundance: -
j_gene: TRBJ1-1
d_gene: TRBD1
CDR3nt: TGCAGCGGGGGTACAGGGGGCTTTGGTTGGGGCACTGAAGCTTTCTTT
CDR3aa: CSGGTGGFGWGTEAFF

v_gene: TRBV7-2
abundance: -
j_gene: TRBJ2-5
d_gene: -
CDR3nt: TGTGCCGGGGGAGAATACTTACAAGAGACCCAGTACTTC
CDR3aa: CAGGEYLQETQYF

v_gene: TRBV27
abundance: -
j_gene: TRBJ1-2
d_gene: -
CDR3nt: TGTGCCAGCAGTCCGCGGGTGAGGATCGATGGCTACACCTTC
CDR3aa: CASSPRVRIDGYTF